The 14 T cell receptor beta chains presented below share a single source sample, sequenced in a study of shared clonotypes between healthy human individuals (dated by TCRdb to 2018 to 2021). Libraries were made using the immunoSEQ multiplex PCR assay. TCRdb retrieved this table from immuneACCESS and kept in-frame rearrangements only. Not all clones are present; in checked studies, unresolved V genes account for under half, and no reason is known for the remainder. For this sample there are some 1,100,000 clones; more than 75% appear just once. Approximately 0.5% of the sample is taken by the ten largest. The sample consisted of memory CD4+ T cells from PBMCs. The cell subset or site label, as the study defines it: CD45RA-negative fraction. The origin of the receptors is a man younger than 35 in good health. Some clones in this sample may be carry-over from other donors' samples.

The chain joins TRBV6-1 to TRBJ1-4, with D possibly matching TRBD1 (5 bases). Germline V lookup: CDR1 MNHNS, CDR2 SASEGT. The CDR3 consists of 18 residues. V was shortened by 4 bases and J by 0 bases, with 18 bases between the two germline ends. The CDR3 loop reads CASSARDAGSATNEKLFF. The CDR3 coding sequence is TGTGCCAGCAGTGCCCGGGACGCCGGCTCTGCAACTAATGAAAAACTGTTTTTT.

This chain joins TRBV28 and TRBJ1-5, with D unclear. Trimming stripped 2 bases from V and 2 bases from J, with 16 bases between. CDR3 size: 17 residues. Per germline, CDR1 MDHEN and CDR2 SYDVKM. The CDR3 sequence is CASSLTPSPTRNQPQHF. The CDR3 bases are TGTGCCAGCAGTTTAACCCCCTCGCCGACGCGCAATCAGCCCCAGCATTTT.

CDR3 protein: CASSLVAGLAGYYNEQFF. The CDR3 DNA reads TGCGCCAGCAGCTTGGTGGCCGGACTAGCGGGGTACTACAATGAGCAGTTCTTC. The rearrangement joins TRBV5-1 to TRBJ2-1; 12 bases match TRBD2. The junction had 7 bases not matched to a gene; V was cut back by 0 bases and J by 3 bases. CDR3 length: 18 amino acids. The germline gives CDR1 SGHRS, CDR2 YFSETQ. Full variable domain (missing parts from reference TRBV5-1 and TRBJ2-1): KAGVTQTPRYLIKTRGQQVTLSCSPISGHRSVSWYQQTPGQGLQFLFEYFSETQRNKGNFPGRFSGRQFSNSRSEMNVSTLELGDSALYLCASSLVAGLAGYYNEQFFGPGTRLTVL.

The chain uses TRBV14 and TRBJ1-2, with TRBD1 as a possible D gene (6 bases). Germline assignment: CDR1 SGHDN and CDR2 FVKESK. This CDR3 is built from 14 residues. Trimming took off 0 bases at V and 4 bases at J, with 9 bases between the two ends. CDR3 region: CASSQEQGSYGYTF. The CDR3 coding sequence is TGTGCCAGCAGCCAAGAGCAGGGGAGCTATGGCTACACCTTC.

The chain combines TRBV9 with TRBJ2-3; 9 bases match TRBD2. The length of the CDR3 is 16 residues. The junction had 9 bases not matched to a gene; V was cut back by 2 bases and J by 5 bases. Per the germline V gene, CDR1 is SGDLS and CDR2 is YYNGEE. The CDR3 sequence: CASSVRTSDSVDTQYF. CDR3 nucleotides: TGTGCCAGCAGCGTCCGGACTAGCGACTCGGTAGATACGCAGTATTTT.

This clone appeared a single time. The genes are TRBV11-2 and TRBJ2-7, with TRBD2 identical over 7 bases. CDR3 size: 15 residues. V lost 2 bases, J lost 2 bases, and 6 bases stayed unmatched. Germline V gene lookup returns CDR1 SGHAT and CDR2 FQNNGV. CDR3 loop: CASSLPASGTYEQYF. CDR3 DNA: TGTGCCAGCAGCTTACCCGCTAGCGGCACCTACGAGCAGTACTTC.

This chain links TRBV28 with TRBJ2-2, with D possibly being TRBD2 (6 bases). Trimming took 4 bases from V and 5 from J, leaving 14 bases between them. Germline lookup yields CDR1 MDHEN and CDR2 SYDVKM. This CDR3 spans 15 amino acids. The DNA of the CDR3 is TGTGCCAGCAGTTGGGGACGGGGGTTGACCGGGGAGCTGTTTTTT. This translates into CASSWGRGLTGELFF.

The chain combines TRBV28 with TRBJ1-3; D not resolved. The CDR3 loop spans 20 amino acids. V lost 3 bases and J lost 0, with 24 bases in between. The germline V gene encodes CDR1 MDHEN and CDR2 SYDVKM. The CDR3 is CASSLGIGSEQLLSGNTIYF. The CDR3 DNA reads TGTGCCAGCAGTTTGGGGATTGGATCGGAACAGCTTCTCTCTGGAAACACCATATATTTT.

This clone was picked up a small number of times. The chain is built from TRBV5-1 and TRBJ2-7; 11 bases fit TRBD2. The germline CDR1 and CDR2 sequences are SGHRS and YFSETQ. The J segment lost 6 bases and the V segment lost 3 bases, leaving 8 bases of the junction unmatched. The CDR3 extends over 15 amino acids. The CDR3 here is CASSSTAGTSGEQYF. Written as DNA, the CDR3 is TGCGCCAGCAGCTCGACCGCCGGGACTAGCGGCGAGCAGTACTTC. The full variable domain, in which reference TRBV5-1 and TRBJ2-7 provide the parts outside the CDR3, is KAGVTQTPRYLIKTRGQQVTLSCSPISGHRSVSWYQQTPGQGLQFLFEYFSETQRNKGNFPGRFSGRQFSNSRSEMNVSTLELGDSALYLCASSSTAGTSGEQYFGPGTRLTVT.

V and J are TRBV2 and TRBJ1-3, with no clear D. The germline gives CDR1 SNHLY, CDR2 FYNNEI. Trimming shortened V by 6 bases and J by 2 bases, and 11 bases separated the two germline ends. The CDR3 is 14 amino acids. The CDR3 bases are TGTGCCAGCAGGGTGGGTGGCGCTGGAAACACCATATATTTT. Protein product: CASRVGGAGNTIYF.

The J gene is TRBJ2-7, the V gene TRBV2; maybe TRBD2 (5 bases). Trimming removed 5 bases at V and 7 bases at J, with 21 bases between. This CDR3 comprises 15 residues. Germline CDR1 reads SNHLY; CDR2 reads FYNNEI. The CDR3 DNA reads TGTGCCAGCAGTTACCCAATACCTTCTTCGGGAGAGCAGTACTTC. Translation gives CASSYPIPSSGEQYF.

This clone was seen more than once but under ten times. The chain recombines TRBV5-4 with TRBJ1-4; D is uncertain. This CDR3 region has 15 residues. Germline CDR1 SGHNT, CDR2 YYREEE (reference sequence). Trimming pared 3 bases from V and 0 bases from J, leaving 9 bases between. The CDR3: CASSSGGTTNEKLFF. CDR3 DNA: TGTGCCAGCAGCTCCGGCGGGACAACTAATGAAAAACTGTTTTTT.

A word on this clone: Other DNA sequences of this sample code for an identical CDR3. The chain joins TRBV30 to TRBJ2-7, with 11 bases lining up with TRBD2. CDR1 and CDR2 (germline): GTSNPN, SVGIG (reference sequence). The CDR3 runs 14 residues. Trimming removed 3 bases from V and 2 bases from J; junction bases left unmatched: 3. DNA of the CDR3: TGTGCCTGGAGCGTAGCGGGAGGGACCTACGAGCAGTACTTC. Translated, it gives CAWSVAGGTYEQYF.

Here the CDR3 DNA reads TGTGCCTCCCGGGCGTCTGGAAACACCATATATTTT. Amino acids: CASRASGNTIYF. The rearrangement joins TRBV28 to TRBJ1-3; no reliable D call. V lost 11 bases to trimming and J lost 1 base, with 9 bases between them. The CDR3 runs 12 residues. The germline V gene encodes CDR1 MDHEN and CDR2 SYDVKM.